The TCR beta chain under discussion was sequenced for a study of identical twins. It was template switching that added a universal primer site, and there were unique molecular identifiers on the cDNA. TCRdb reprocessed the 5' RACE reads with MiXCR, giving one entry per CDR3 protein. The repertoire consists of 250,000 or so distinct CDR3 sequences, with 9.5% to 15% occurring once and the leading ten covering more than 3.5%. This CDR3 contains 15 residues. Germline CDR1 and CDR2: LGHDT and YNNKEL (reference sequence). Between the trimmed V and J ends, which lost 1 base and 0 bases, there was a span of 7 bases. This clonotype was recorded a few times. These data were also reused for a study on yellow fever vaccine responses in identical twins.

The receptor comes from a woman aged 18-35 years in good health. The chain combines TRBV3-1 with TRBJ1-5; D uncertain. The specimen was memory (CD45RO+) T cells sorted from blood. In nucleotides, the CDR3 is TGTGCCAGCAGCCAAGGGGCAATTAGCAATCAGCCCCAGCATTTT. This gives the protein CASSQGAISNQPQHF.